These 6 T cell receptor beta chains share one sample of origin, sequenced in a study of immune characterization of retroperitoneal liposarcoma (dated by TCRdb to the late 2010s). Library construction relied on PCR. Sequenced using a NextSeq 500. Using fastp trimming at Q25 and MiXCR clonotype assembly, TCRdb reanalyzed the public sequencing data and kept in-frame beta chains. A single entry per CDR3 protein holds the most common genes and DNA from its merged rows. This sample comprises under 2,500 distinct CDR3 sequences, 40% to 55% of them detected only once. The ten largest account for about 50% of the sample. The specimen was tumor tissue. The receptors originated from a female donor with retroperitoneal liposarcoma.

The chain recombines TRBV7-2 with TRBJ2-2; no clear D gene. The CDR3 consists of 12 residues. Germline V gene data show CDR1 as SGHTA and CDR2 as FQGNSA. The germline V and J ends were trimmed by 5 bases and 2 bases, with 3 bases remaining between them. The CDR3 sequence: CASSPNTGELFF. The DNA of the CDR3 is TGTGCCAGCAGCCCCAACACCGGGGAGCTGTTTTTT.

CDR3 coding DNA: TGTGCCAGCAGCGTCCCTGCGGTTGATGAGCAGTTCTTC. Encoded protein: CASSVPAVDEQFF. This chain links TRBV7-1 with TRBJ2-1; D remains ambiguous. TRBV7-1 is marked as an open reading frame, function uncertain. The CDR3 sequence is 13 residues long. V was shortened by 5 bases and J by 8 bases, with 13 bases between the two germline ends.

This chain links TRBV10-2 with TRBJ2-1, with TRBD2 matching 9 bases. This CDR3 has 14 amino acids. With V trimmed by 7 bases and J by 4 bases, 5 bases remained unmatched. CDR1 and CDR2 (germline): WSHSY, SAAADI. CDR3 sequence reads: CASIGAGGYNEQFF. The CDR3 bases are TGCGCCAGCATAGGAGCGGGAGGATACAATGAGCAGTTCTTC.

In its sample, this clonotype ranks as large. The V call is TRBV7-2, the J call TRBJ2-1; TRBD1 is a possible D gene (5 bases). Germline V gene lookup returns CDR1 SGHTA and CDR2 FQGNSA. V lost 3 bases to trimming and J lost 13 bases, with 19 bases between them. The length of the CDR3 is 14 residues. The CDR3 loop is CASSLSGWSETQFF. The CDR3 DNA reads TGTGCCAGCAGCTTGTCAGGGTGGTCCGAGACCCAGTTCTTC. The complete variable domain, with remaining parts taken from reference TRBV7-2 and TRBJ2-1, reads GAGVSQSPSNKVTEKGKDVELRCDPISGHTALYWYRQSLGQGLEFLIYFQGNSAPDKSGLPSDRFSAERTGGSVSTLTIQRTQQEDSAVYLCASSLSGWSETQFFGPGTRLTVL.

This clonotype was detected a few times. The chain links TRBV7-8 to TRBJ2-7; D is perhaps TRBD1 (7 bases). V lost 5 bases and J 2 bases, leaving 13 bases between the germline ends. This CDR3 is built from 14 residues. Germline-derived CDR1 and CDR2 are SGHVS and FQNEAQ. The CDR3 loop is CASSQPGGPYEQYF. As DNA, the CDR3 is TGTGCCAGCAGCCAACCAGGGGGGCCCTACGAGCAGTACTTC.

The V call is TRBV7-2, the J call TRBJ2-1; D possibly uses TRBD1 or TRBD2 (5 bases each). In germline, CDR1 is SGHTA, CDR2 FQGNSA. The CDR3 sequence is 15 residues long. V shed 3 bases and J shed 9 bases, with 18 bases lying between them. CDR3 sequence (DNA): TGTGCCAGCAGCTTCACTCTCTTCACGGGACGTGAGCAGTTCTTC. Its translation: CASSFTLFTGREQFF.